Following are 4 T cell receptor beta chains from one sample sequenced in a study of cytomegalovirus exposure and HLA in healthy donors. Generated by immunoSEQ multiplex PCR, the TCRdb table keeps only in-frame clones and is missing some. The table lists 250,000 to 300,000 clones, 65% to 90% of them singletons. Sequenced input: PBMCs. These receptors were obtained from a woman aged 18-35 years in good health and CMV-seronegative.

The V call is TRBV27, the J call TRBJ1-1; D is unclear. The ends were cut back, 3 bases at V and 1 base at J, with 12 bases in the middle. Germline CDR1 and CDR2: MNHEY and SMNVEV (reference sequence). CDR3 length: 15 amino acids. The CDR3, as DNA: TGTGCCAGCAGTTTCGGAGGTTTTCCGAACACTGAAGCTTTCTTT. Translated: CASSFGGFPNTEAFF.

The J gene is TRBJ2-3, the V gene TRBV4-2; the match to TRBD1 covers 9 bases. The germline CDR1 and CDR2 sequences are LGHNA and YNFKEQ. The CDR3 has 17 residues. Trimming removed 0 bases from V and 4 bases from J; junction bases left unmatched: 8. CDR3 residues: CASSQDLRDRAADTQYF. The CDR3 DNA reads TGTGCCAGCAGCCAAGATTTACGGGACAGGGCGGCAGATACGCAGTATTTT.

The chain combines TRBV29-1 with TRBJ2-6; no reliable D call. Between the trimmed V and J ends, which lost 2 bases and 1 base, there was a span of 6 bases. Per germline, CDR1 SQVTM and CDR2 ANQGSEA. This CDR3 contains 14 residues. The CDR3 reads CSVERGSGANVLTF. The CDR3 region has the DNA TGCAGCGTTGAACGAGGTTCTGGGGCCAACGTCCTGACTTTC.

V is TRBV7-6 and J is TRBJ2-2; 8 bases align to TRBD2. The CDR3 spans 14 residues. Germline V CDR1 and CDR2: SGHVS, FNYEAQ. Trimming removed 5 bases from V and 7 bases from J; junction bases left unmatched: 6. The CDR3 spells CASSPPGLGGELFF. The CDR3 nucleotides are TGTGCCAGCAGCCCCCCGGGACTAGGCGGGGAGCTGTTTTTT. The whole variable domain, remainder taken from reference TRBV7-6 and TRBJ2-2, is GAGVSQSPRYKVTKRGQDVALRCDPISGHVSLYWYRQALGQGPEFLTYFNYEAQQDKSGLPNDRFSAERPEGSISTLTIQRTEQRDSAMYRCASSPPGLGGELFFGEGSRLTVL.